These T cell receptor beta chains were read from a single sample in a study of vaccination effects on CD4 cells after COVID-19. These receptors have no known antigen. Measured with immunoSEQ multiplex PCR; TCRdb has only the in-frame clones, and not every one. The sample consists of 11,000 to 15,000 clones, around three quarters of them appearing once. This sample comprised CD4+ T cells from PBMCs cultured with HCoV-NL63 spike peptides, obtained after COVID-19 vaccination. Receptor source: a human donor who had a prior SARS-CoV-2 infection. Both conserved end residues are part of each CDR3. Fields, in order: clone size, V gene, J gene, D gene, CDR3 protein, CDR3 DNA. The D gene is left open where the match is weak. Size is stated for part of the rows, as once, few or many counts, or as a class when the clone is expanded.

>.|TRBV11-3|TRBJ2-1|TRBD2
CASSFHLGGASGVEQFF
TGTGCCAGCAGCTTTCACCTCGGGGGGGCTAGCGGGGTTGAGCAGTTCTTC
>.|TRBV4-1|TRBJ2-3|.
CASSQVAQPSDTQYF
TGCGCCAGCAGCCAAGTGGCTCAGCCTTCAGATACGCAGTATTTT
>.|TRBV7-8|TRBJ1-1|.
CASSLAPDFTEAFF
TGTGCCAGCAGCTTAGCGCCCGACTTCACTGAAGCTTTCTTT
>.|TRBV7-2|TRBJ2-1|TRBD2
CASGFSPGLRNNEQFF
TGTGCCAGCGGATTCTCTCCGGGACTAAGAAACAATGAGCAGTTCTTC
>.|TRBV19|TRBJ2-2|TRBD1
CASSTWTGNTGELFF
TGTGCCAGTAGTACCTGGACAGGGAACACCGGGGAGCTGTTTTTT
>once|TRBV7-3|TRBJ2-2|.
CASSYGTPDTGELFF
TGTGCCAGCAGCTACGGGACTCCAGACACCGGGGAGCTGTTTTTT
>once|TRBV24-1|TRBJ2-3|.
CATSDTHYIGDGTDTQYF
TGTGCCACCAGTGATACGCACTATATCGGGGACGGCACAGATACGCAGTATTTT
>few|TRBV5-1|TRBJ2-2|TRBD2
CASSLGLAGGPTGELFF
TGCGCCAGCAGCCTCGGACTAGCGGGGGGCCCGACCGGGGAGCTGTTTTTT
>.|TRBV7-9|TRBJ2-1|TRBD1
CASSHTGGGLSYNEQFF
TGTGCCAGCAGCCACACAGGGGGTGGCCTCTCCTACAATGAGCAGTTCTTC
>.|TRBV5-1|TRBJ2-7|.
CASSVSQGGYEQYF
TGCGCCAGCAGCGTCTCCCAGGGGGGTTACGAGCAGTACTTC
>few|TRBV7-9|TRBJ1-2|TRBD1
CASSSYTGDGYTF
TGTGCCAGCAGCTCCTACACAGGGGACGGCTACACCTTC
>once|TRBV9|TRBJ2-3|.
CASSLSNGDTQYF
TGTGCCAGCAGCTTAAGTAACGGTGATACGCAGTATTTT
>.|TRBV30|TRBJ2-1|.
CAWSVGSNRDNEQFF
TGTGCCTGGAGTGTAGGTAGTAATCGGGACAATGAGCAGTTCTTC
>.|TRBV9|TRBJ2-3|.
CASSVAPTDTQYF
TGTGCCAGCAGCGTAGCTCCTACAGATACGCAGTATTTT
>once|TRBV30|TRBJ1-2|.
CAWSSGPLYGYTF
TGTGCCTGGAGTTCCGGCCCCCTGTATGGCTACACCTTC
>.|TRBV18|TRBJ2-7|.
CASSPSGLSYEQYF
TGTGCCAGCTCACCCTCAGGGTTATCCTACGAGCAGTACTTC
>.|TRBV6-6|TRBJ1-6|.
CASRRVNNSPLHF
TGTGCCAGCAGGCGGGTGAATAATTCACCCCTCCACTTT